Listed below are T cell receptor beta chains from one sample, sequenced in a study of T-cell reconstitution after alpha-beta-depleted transplantation in children. From the PCR reads, TCRdb called clonotypes with MiXCR, one entry per CDR3 protein. Among approximately 220,000 distinct CDR3 sequences listed, approximately 15% were seen once. The sequencing used PBMCs, mostly from graft donor cells, collected 360 days after TCRalphabeta/CD19-depleted stem cell transplant. The receptors derive from a male patient between 2 and 10 years old who had a stem cell transplant for acute lymphoblastic leukemia, so the T cells may come from the graft donor. Both conserved end residues are part of each CDR3. A D gene is named only where the DNA matches it firmly. Some rows have no size entry. The others give once, few or many, or a class for an expanded clone.

11	NA	TRBV6-6	TRBJ2-3	NA	CASSYGEKEYF	TGTGCCAGCAGTTACGGGGAGAAAGAGTATTTT
13	few	TRBV29-1	TRBJ2-5	TRBD2	CSVSAGVQETQYF	TGCAGCGTTTCAGCGGGGGTACAAGAGACCCAGTACTTC
13	NA	TRBV4-3	TRBJ1-1	NA	CASSPGPATEAFF	TGCGCCAGCAGCCCTGGGCCAGCGACTGAAGCTTTCTTT
15	once	TRBV11-2	TRBJ1-3	TRBD1	CASELQGSSGNTIYF	TGTGCCAGCGAACTACAGGGGTCCTCTGGAAACACCATATATTTT
13	few	TRBV14	TRBJ1-2	NA	CASSQDLGYGYTF	TGTGCCAGCAGCCAAGATCTGGGCTATGGCTACACCTTC
15	NA	TRBV4-3	TRBJ1-5	NA	CASSQEAQGGQPQHF	TGCGCCAGCAGCCAAGAGGCCCAGGGCGGTCAGCCCCAGCATTTT
13	many	TRBV20-1	TRBJ1-1	NA	CSARKGTNTEAFF	TGCAGTGCTAGAAAGGGGACGAACACTGAAGCTTTCTTT
13	NA	TRBV13	TRBJ2-7	NA	CASSNGVKSEQYF	TGTGCCAGCAGCAACGGGGTCAAGTCCGAGCAGTACTTC
15	NA	TRBV5-1	TRBJ1-2	TRBD1	CASSLTQGGNYGYTF	TGCGCCAGCAGCTTGACACAGGGGGGAAACTATGGCTACACCTTC
14	few	TRBV5-1	TRBJ1-1	NA	CASSSGTLNTEAFF	TGTGCCAGCAGTTCCGGGACACTGAACACTGAAGCTTTCTTT
16	NA	TRBV7-9	TRBJ2-1	TRBD2	CASSRGTSGVNVEQFF	TGTGCCAGCAGCCGCGGGACTAGCGGGGTGAATGTGGAGCAGTTCTTC
19	NA	TRBV11-2	TRBJ2-4	TRBD2	CASSLYHGLAGLAKNIQYF	TGTGCCAGCAGCTTATATCACGGACTAGCGGGATTAGCCAAAAACATTCAGTACTTC
15	NA	TRBV10-3	TRBJ2-5	NA	CAISERLAFGETQYF	TGTGCCATCAGTGAGAGGCTAGCTTTCGGAGAGACCCAGTACTTC
18	many	TRBV7-9	TRBJ2-5	NA	CASSNSLSRASRRETQYF	TGTGCCAGCAGCAATTCATTAAGTCGGGCTTCCCGGCGAGAGACCCAGTACTTC
19	few	TRBV18	TRBJ2-6	NA	CASSPNIGSPSSGANVLTF	TGTGCCAGCTCCCCGAATATCGGCAGCCCAAGCTCTGGGGCCAACGTCCTGACTTTC
13	few	TRBV7-9	TRBJ2-5	NA	CASSSTGQETQYF	TGTGCCAGCAGCTCGACAGGCCAAGAGACCCAGTACTTC
15	NA	TRBV4-3	TRBJ2-1	TRBD1	CASSRRDSIYNEQFF	TGCGCCAGCAGCCGCCGGGACAGTATCTACAATGAGCAGTTCTTC
15	NA	TRBV28	TRBJ1-3	NA	CASRELDVFGNTIYF	TGTGCCAGCAGAGAATTGGATGTCTTTGGAAACACCATATATTTT
15	NA	TRBV5-1	TRBJ2-2	TRBD1	CASSAGDREAGELFF	TGCGCCAGCAGCGCGGGGGACAGGGAAGCCGGGGAGCTGTTTTTT
11	NA	TRBV20-1	TRBJ2-3	NA	CSALRDFMQYF	TGCAGTGCCCTCAGGGACTTTATGCAGTATTTT
11	few	TRBV20-1	TRBJ2-5	NA	CSATGKETQYF	TGCAGTGCCACGGGAAAAGAGACCCAGTACTTC
14	NA	TRBV27	TRBJ1-1	NA	CASSRRDGGTEAFF	TGTGCCAGCAGTCGCAGGGACGGGGGCACTGAAGCTTTCTTT
17	NA	TRBV20-1	TRBJ2-7	TRBD1	CSARDPGQGPLSYEQYF	TGCAGTGCTAGAGATCCGGGACAGGGCCCGCTTTCCTACGAGCAGTACTTC
16	NA	TRBV6-2/TRBV6-3	TRBJ2-5	NA	CASSYEDHRVGETQYF	TGTGCCAGCAGTTACGAGGACCACAGGGTTGGAGAGACCCAGTACTTC
15	NA	TRBV18	TRBJ2-1	NA	CASSPILSSYNEQFF	TGTGCCAGCTCACCAATCCTGAGCTCCTACAATGAGCAGTTCTTC
14	NA	TRBV19	TRBJ1-5	NA	CASTKTVSNQPQHF	TGTGCCAGTACGAAGACAGTTAGCAATCAGCCCCAGCATTTT
13	few	TRBV7-9	TRBJ2-1	NA	CASSHGPNDEQFF	TGTGCCAGCAGCCATGGGCCTAACGATGAGCAGTTCTTC
14	NA	TRBV7-9	TRBJ1-1	NA	CASLTGLEGTEAFF	TGTGCCAGCCTAACAGGGTTAGAGGGGACTGAAGCTTTCTTT
12	many	TRBV12-3/TRBV12-4	TRBJ1-3	NA	CASSFSGNTIYF	TGTGCCAGCAGTTTTTCTGGAAACACCATATATTTT
15	NA	TRBV25-1	TRBJ2-7	TRBD1	CASSEGAGGNYEQYF	TGTGCCAGCAGTGAAGGGGCAGGGGGAAACTACGAGCAGTACTTC
14	NA	TRBV11-2	TRBJ2-5	NA	CASSLASGRRTQYF	TGTGCCAGCAGCTTAGCCAGCGGGCGGAGGACCCAGTACTTC
14	few	TRBV6-2/TRBV6-3	TRBJ2-7	NA	CASSYFGQTYEQYF	TGTGCCAGCAGTTACTTCGGGCAGACCTACGAGCAGTACTTC